This T cell receptor beta chain was sequenced for a study of T-cell reconstitution after alpha-beta-depleted transplantation in children. Only a few counts were recorded for this clonotype. As yet, its antigen is unknown. Study-wide results and caveats: Surviving recipient T cells and thymic progenitors produced the high day-60 TCRbeta diversity seen in some patients.

V was pared by 0 bases and J by 0 bases, with 11 bases of the junction left unmatched. This CDR3 has 20 residues. Germline V gene sequence: CDR1 SGHAT, CDR2 FQNNGV. Preparation of the TCRbeta library involved a method that used unique molecular identifiers. In TCRdb, the PCR reads were re-called with MiXCR into one record per CDR3 protein. In the table there are about 490,000 distinct CDR3 sequences, about 10% of which are singletons. The sequence was collected from a child aged 2 to 15 with inherited bone marrow failure, due to receive a stem cell transplant. The chain uses TRBV11-2 and TRBJ2-1, with 10 bases that match TRBD2. The sequencing used PBMCs, collected before TCRalphabeta/CD19-depleted stem cell transplant. The CDR3 DNA reads as TGTGCCAGCAGCTTAGACCTCACTAGCGGGGATCGCCCCTCCTACAATGAGCAGTTCTTC. This gives the protein CASSLDLTSGDRPSYNEQFF.